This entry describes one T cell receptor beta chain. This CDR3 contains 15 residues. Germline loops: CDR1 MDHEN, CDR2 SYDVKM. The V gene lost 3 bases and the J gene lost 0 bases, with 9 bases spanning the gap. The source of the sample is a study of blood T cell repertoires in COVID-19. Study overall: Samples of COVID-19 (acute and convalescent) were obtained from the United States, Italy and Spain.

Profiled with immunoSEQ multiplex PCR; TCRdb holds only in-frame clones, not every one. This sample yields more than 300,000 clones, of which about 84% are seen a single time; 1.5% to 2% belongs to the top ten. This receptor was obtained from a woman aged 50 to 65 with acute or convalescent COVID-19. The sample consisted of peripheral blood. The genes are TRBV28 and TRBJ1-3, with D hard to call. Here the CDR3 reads CASSLLFSSGNTIYF. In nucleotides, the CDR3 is TGTGCCAGCAGTTTGCTTTTTAGCTCTGGAAACACCATATATTTT.